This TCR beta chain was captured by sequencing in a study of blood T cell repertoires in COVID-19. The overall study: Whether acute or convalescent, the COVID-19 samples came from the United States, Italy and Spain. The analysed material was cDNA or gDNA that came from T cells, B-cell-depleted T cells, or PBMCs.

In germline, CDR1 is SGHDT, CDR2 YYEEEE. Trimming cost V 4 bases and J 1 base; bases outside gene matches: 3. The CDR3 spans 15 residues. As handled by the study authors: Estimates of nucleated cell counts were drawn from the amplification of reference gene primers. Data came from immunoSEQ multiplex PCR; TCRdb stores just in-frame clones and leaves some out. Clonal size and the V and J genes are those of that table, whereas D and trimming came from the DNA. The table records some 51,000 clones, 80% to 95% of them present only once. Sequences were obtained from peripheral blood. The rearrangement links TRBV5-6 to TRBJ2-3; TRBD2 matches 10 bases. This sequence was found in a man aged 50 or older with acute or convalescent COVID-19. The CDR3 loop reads CASSRSGGGTDTQYF. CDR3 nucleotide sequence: TGTGCCAGCAGCCGCAGCGGGGGGGGCACAGATACGCAGTATTTT.